These T cell receptor beta chains were read from a single sample in a study of blood T cell repertoires in COVID-19. Assay: immunoSEQ multiplex PCR; the TCRdb copy retains only in-frame clones and omits some. This sample yields about 160,000 clones, of which about 80% are seen a single time; about 20% belongs to the top ten. The sample was peripheral blood. The receptor source for this set is a woman of 80 years or more with acute or convalescent COVID-19. CDR3s include the opening cysteine and the closing phenylalanine or tryptophan. D genes are given only for firm matches. Part of the rows lack a size; the others show once, few, many or a class for expanded clones.

>10|NA|TRBJ2-7|TRBV6-5|NA
TGTGCCAGCAGCCTACACGAGCAGTACTTC
CASSLHEQYF
>16|once|TRBJ2-7|TRBV19|NA
TGTGCCAGTAGTATTAGTTACGGTAATAGACACTACGAGCAGTACTTC
CASSISYGNRHYEQYF
>14|NA|TRBJ2-7|TRBV5-1|NA
TGCGCCAGCAGCCCTGGGGGGTCGTACAACGAGCAGTACTTC
CASSPGGSYNEQYF
>18|NA|TRBJ2-3|TRBV2|TRBD2
TGTGCCAGCAGTGAAGGTCTAGCGGGAGGGCCAATGACAGATACGCAGTATTTT
CASSEGLAGGPMTDTQYF
>18|NA|TRBJ1-3|TRBV7-2|TRBD1
TGTGCCAGCAGCTTAACCGGGACAGGGGGCGCGAAAGGAAACACCATATATTTT
CASSLTGTGGAKGNTIYF
>13|few|TRBJ1-1|TRBV11-2|NA
TGTGCCAGCAGCTTAGTTCGGGGCACTGAAGCTTTCTTT
CASSLVRGTEAFF
>15|NA|TRBJ2-3|TRBV6-2/TRBV6-3|TRBD2
TGTGCCAGCAGCCCGAGCGGGGTGAGCACAGATACGCAGTATTTT
CASSPSGVSTDTQYF
>16|NA|TRBJ2-1|TRBV5-1|TRBD2
TGCGCCAGCAGCTTGGCGCTAGCGGGTAGGAATCATGAGCAGTTCTTC
CASSLALAGRNHEQFF
>14|NA|TRBJ2-3|TRBV3-1/TRBV3-2|NA
TGTGCCAGCAGCCGGGGCGTAGGAACAGATACGCAGTATTTT
CASSRGVGTDTQYF
>17|NA|TRBJ1-6|TRBV21-1|NA
TGTGCCAGCAGCAAAACTCTGACAGGGGAATATAATTCACCCCTCCACTTT
CASSKTLTGEYNSPLHF
>16|once|TRBJ1-2|TRBV5-6|NA
TGTGCCAGCAGCTTGATGGGAACAGGTCAGAACTATGGCTACACCTTC
CASSLMGTGQNYGYTF
>15|NA|TRBJ2-1|TRBV28|TRBD1
TGTGCCAGCAGTTCTACAGGGGCACCTAACAATGAGCAGTTCTTC
CASSSTGAPNNEQFF
>15|NA|TRBJ2-3|TRBV9|NA
TGTGCCAGCAGCGTAGCTTCGGGGAGAACAGATACGCAGTATTTT
CASSVASGRTDTQYF
>15|NA|TRBJ1-6|TRBV2|NA
TGTGCCAGCAGCAGAAACGGAGGGTCGGGTTCACCCCTCCACTTT
CASSRNGGSGSPLHF
>15|NA|TRBJ2-1|TRBV9|TRBD1
TGTGCCAGCAAGATCGGGACAGGGGGCCTGGATTGGCAGTTCTTC
CASKIGTGGLDWQFF
>15|NA|TRBJ2-3|TRBV11-2|TRBD1
TGTGCCAGCAGCACCGGGACAGGGGGCGCAGATACGCAGTATTTT
CASSTGTGGADTQYF
>15|once|TRBJ1-5|TRBV7-2|NA
TGTGCCAGCAGCCTGACCCGAGGAAGCAATCAGCCCCAGCATTTT
CASSLTRGSNQPQHF
>16|many|TRBJ2-1|TRBV5-6|TRBD2
TGTGCCAGCAGCTGGACTAGCGGAAGCTCCTACAATGAGCAGTTCTTC
CASSWTSGSSYNEQFF
>14|NA|TRBJ2-5|TRBV7-7|TRBD2
TGTGCCAGCAGCTCCTCGGGGGGTTGGGAGACCCAGTACTTC
CASSSSGGWETQYF
>16|NA|TRBJ1-1|TRBV6-5|NA
TGTGCCAGCAGTTACGAACGTGGCAGGGGTCTTCTAAGGGCTTTCTTT
CASSYERGRGLLRAFF
>13|NA|TRBJ2-7|TRBV3-1/TRBV3-2|TRBD1
TGTGCCAGCAGCCTAGGACAGGGTCGCGAGCAGTACTTC
CASSLGQGREQYF
>12|NA|TRBJ1-4|TRBV6-4|TRBD1
TGTGCCGTCGGGACAGGGGAGGAAAAACTGTTTTTT
CAVGTGEEKLFF
>15|NA|TRBJ2-7|TRBV3-1/TRBV3-2|TRBD1
TGTGCCAGCAGCCAAGACGGGACAGGACCCTACGAGCAGTACTTC
CASSQDGTGPYEQYF
>17|NA|TRBJ2-7|TRBV4-1|TRBD1
TGCGCCAGCAGCCAACTCTTTTCCGGGACAGGGCACTACGAGCAGTACTTC
CASSQLFSGTGHYEQYF
>13|NA|TRBJ1-1|TRBV9|NA
TGTGCCAGCAGCGTAGCATCGGGGACTGAAGCTTTCTTT
CASSVASGTEAFF
>11|NA|TRBJ1-2|TRBV29-1|TRBD1
TGCAGCGTTGGACAGGGACATGGCTACACCTTC
CSVGQGHGYTF
>16|NA|TRBJ2-5|TRBV5-1|TRBD1
TGCGCCAGCAAAATCTACCCCGGGACAGCACAAGAGACCCAGTACTTC
CASKIYPGTAQETQYF
>14|NA|TRBJ2-5|TRBV5-8|NA
TGTGCCAGCAGCTTAGAGGTCGGTCAAGAGACCCAGTACTTC
CASSLEVGQETQYF
>16|NA|TRBJ2-3|TRBV4-1|TRBD2
TGCGCCAGCAGCCAGACCAAGACTAGCCGCGTGGATACGCAGTATTTT
CASSQTKTSRVDTQYF
>14|NA|TRBJ1-2|TRBV6-5|TRBD1
TGTGCCAGCAGTTACGGGACAGCAGGGGTGGGCTACACCTTC
CASSYGTAGVGYTF
>13|NA|TRBJ1-2|TRBV7-8|NA
TGTGCCAGCAGCTTAGCTCTTAACTATGGCTACACCTTC
CASSLALNYGYTF
>15|NA|TRBJ1-3|TRBV7-2|NA
TGTGCCAGCAGCTTAGATGCGGGGTCGGGAAACACCATATATTTT
CASSLDAGSGNTIYF
>14|NA|TRBJ2-7|TRBV7-2|TRBD2
TGTGCCAGCAGCTTAAGGGAGGGTTCCTACGAGCAGTACTTC
CASSLREGSYEQYF
>14|few|TRBJ2-7|TRBV3-1/TRBV3-2|TRBD2
TGTGCCAGCAGCCTCGCAGCGGGAGTAAGCGAGCAGTACTTC
CASSLAAGVSEQYF
>13|NA|TRBJ2-5|TRBV7-9|NA
TGTGCCAGCAGCTCACGGGGTCCGGAGACCCAGTACTTC
CASSSRGPETQYF
>14|NA|TRBJ2-7|TRBV30|NA
TGTGCCTGGAGTGTCGGCGGGACTTCCTACGAGCAGTACTTC
CAWSVGGTSYEQYF
>13|NA|TRBJ1-2|TRBV30|NA
TGTGCCTGGAGTCTACAGTCCACCCTTGGCTACACCTTC
CAWSLQSTLGYTF
>15|NA|TRBJ2-7|TRBV5-6|TRBD2
TGTGCCAGCAGCTTGCCTAGCGGCCTTCCCTACGAGCAGTACTTC
CASSLPSGLPYEQYF
>14|NA|TRBJ2-7|TRBV27|TRBD2
TGTGCCAGCAGCATCCGGGGGGGCTCCTACGAGCAGTACTTC
CASSIRGGSYEQYF
>13|NA|TRBJ2-5|TRBV5-1|TRBD1
TGCGCCAGTGCCAGGGGGCAGGGAGAGACCCAGTACTTC
CASARGQGETQYF
>14|NA|TRBJ1-2|TRBV7-9|TRBD1
TGTGCCAGCAGTGACCGGGACAGGCTCTATGGCTACACCTTC
CASSDRDRLYGYTF
>18|NA|TRBJ2-1|TRBV18|TRBD1
TGTGCCAGCTCACCGATCCTCTTGACAGGGGCAGCCTACAATGAGCAGTTCTTC
CASSPILLTGAAYNEQFF
>15|NA|TRBJ2-7|TRBV6-5|TRBD2
TGTGCCAGCAGCCGCCCGAGAAGCGGGAGTGGGGAGCAGTACTTC
CASSRPRSGSGEQYF
>15|NA|TRBJ1-5|TRBV19|NA
TGTGCCAGTATGGTTGGGGGGTTTAGCAATCAGCCCCAGCATTTT
CASMVGGFSNQPQHF
>13|NA|TRBJ1-6|TRBV7-9|NA
TGTGCCAGCACCCCTGGACAGAATTCACCCCTCCACTTT
CASTPGQNSPLHF
>13|NA|TRBJ2-7|TRBV30|NA
TGTGCCTGGACCCGGGGGACGTCCTACGAGCAGTACTTC
CAWTRGTSYEQYF
>15|NA|TRBJ1-1|TRBV5-1|TRBD1
TGCGCCAGCAGCTTGGTGCAGGGGGGTAACACTGAAGCTTTCTTT
CASSLVQGGNTEAFF
>13|NA|TRBJ2-3|TRBV5-1|NA
TGCGCCAGCGCCTATTGGAGTACAGATACGCAGTATTTT
CASAYWSTDTQYF
>13|NA|TRBJ1-5|TRBV15|NA
TGTGCCACCAGCATGCGGCCCAATCAGCCCCAGCATTTT
CATSMRPNQPQHF
>15|NA|TRBJ2-3|TRBV16|TRBD1
TGTGCCAGCAGCCTGGGACAGTCAAGCACAGATACGCAGTATTTT
CASSLGQSSTDTQYF